This T cell receptor (beta chain) emerged from a study of patients and donors after allogeneic stem cell transplantation (dated by TCRdb to 2020 to 2022). V and J are trimmed by 4 bases and 6 bases, and the gene matches miss 9 bases of the junction. From cysteine to phenylalanine, the CDR3 is 16 amino acids long. The CDR3 DNA has 48 bases and is translated from base 1. CDR1 is given as DFQATT and CDR2 as SNEGSKA, both from the germline V gene (reference sequence). This clonotype showed up many times. Which antigen it targets is not known. Base qualities are not recorded, but no much larger clone differs from it by a single base. The library was produced with RT-PCR. The sequencer listed for this sample is NextSeq 550. The public reads were quality trimmed at Q25 with fastp and then assembled into clones with MiXCR by TCRdb, keeping productive beta chains. Under each unique CDR3 protein, matching rows form one entry showing the most common genes and DNA. This sample has 200,000 to 250,000 distinct CDR3 sequences in its table, and 14% of those were observed once. The ten largest clones capture around a tenth of the sample.

The sequenced material came from blood, either unsorted or a sorted T cell fraction (not recorded which). The receptor chain draws on TRBV20-1 and TRBJ2-1, and 13 junctional nucleotides match TRBD2. This clonotype originated in a human donor who was either an allogeneic HSCT recipient or a stem cell or donor lymphocyte infusion donor (not recorded which). It is not recorded whose cells these are; they may come from a transplant donor. Here the CDR3 is given as CSATGLAGKSTNEQFF. In nucleotide form, the sequence is TGCAGTGCTACGGGACTAGCGGGAAAATCCACCAATGAGCAGTTCTTC.